This T cell receptor (beta chain) derives from a study of PD-1 blockade in classical Hodgkin lymphoma. The time point denotes: cycle 4 day 1 (C4D1), after 6 weeks of nivolumab. There was relapse after autologous stem cell transplantation in every patient, and there was variation in brentuximab vedotin exposure. Magnetic negative selection of thawed PBMCs yielded the CD8+ T cells. Complete response, partial response or progressive disease constituted the best response categories observed. Using immunoSEQ multiplex PCR, the repertoire was profiled, and TCRdb retains in-frame clones only, with some absent. The sample records about 7,800 clones, approximately 80% being singletons. Study outcomes and limitations: Complete responders showed a baseline diversity that resembled the diversity of newly diagnosed patients. According to reports, newly diagnosed patients had lower baseline TCR diversity than healthy donors, and relapsed/refractory patients had lower baseline TCR diversity still.

On this clone: Its antigen is not identified.

V lost 4 bases to trimming and J lost 1 base; unmatched junction nucleotides: 9. This CDR3 has 18 residues. Per the germline V gene, CDR1 is SGDLS and CDR2 is YYNGEE. This chain uses TRBV9 with TRBJ2-3, with 13 bases matching TRBD2. The receptor's source is a human donor with classical Hodgkin lymphoma. The sequencing here drew on CD8+ T cells from blood, taken before the fourth cycle of nivolumab. CDR3 in amino acids: CASSPRLAGGLGTDTQYF. DNA of the CDR3: TGTGCCAGCAGCCCTCGACTAGCGGGAGGCCTGGGCACAGATACGCAGTATTTT.